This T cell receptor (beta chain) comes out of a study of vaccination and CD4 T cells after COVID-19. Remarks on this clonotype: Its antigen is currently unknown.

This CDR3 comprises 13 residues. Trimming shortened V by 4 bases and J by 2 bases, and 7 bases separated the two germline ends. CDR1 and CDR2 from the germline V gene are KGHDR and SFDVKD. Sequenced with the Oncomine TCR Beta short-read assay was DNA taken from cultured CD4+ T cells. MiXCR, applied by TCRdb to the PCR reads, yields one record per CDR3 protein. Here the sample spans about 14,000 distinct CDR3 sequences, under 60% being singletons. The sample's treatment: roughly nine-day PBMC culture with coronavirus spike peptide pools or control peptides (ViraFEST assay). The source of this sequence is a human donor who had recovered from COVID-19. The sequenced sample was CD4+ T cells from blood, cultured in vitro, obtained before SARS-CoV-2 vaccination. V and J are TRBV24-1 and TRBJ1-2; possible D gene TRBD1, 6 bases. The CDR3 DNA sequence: TGTGCCACCAGTGAAGGACAGAACTATGGCTACACCTTC. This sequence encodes CATSEGQNYGYTF.